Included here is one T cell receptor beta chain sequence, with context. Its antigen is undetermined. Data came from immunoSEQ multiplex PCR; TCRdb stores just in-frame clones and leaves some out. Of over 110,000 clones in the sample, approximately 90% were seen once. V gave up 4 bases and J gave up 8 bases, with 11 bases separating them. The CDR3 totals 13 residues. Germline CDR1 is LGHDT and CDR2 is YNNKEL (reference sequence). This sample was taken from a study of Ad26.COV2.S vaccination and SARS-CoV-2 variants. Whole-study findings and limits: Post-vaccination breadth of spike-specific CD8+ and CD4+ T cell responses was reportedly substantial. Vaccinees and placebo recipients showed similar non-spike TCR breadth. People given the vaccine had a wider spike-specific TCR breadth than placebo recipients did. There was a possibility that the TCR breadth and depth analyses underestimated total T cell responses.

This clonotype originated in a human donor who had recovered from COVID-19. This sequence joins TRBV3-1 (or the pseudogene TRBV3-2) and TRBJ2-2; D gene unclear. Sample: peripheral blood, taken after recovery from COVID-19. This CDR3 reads CASSLGPVGELFF. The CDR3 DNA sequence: TGTGCCAGCAGCCTCGGGCCGGTGGGGGAGCTGTTTTTT.